The TCR beta chain under discussion was sequenced for a study of shared clonotypes between healthy human individuals. A note on this clone: The junction departs from the called germline gene at one end, perhaps through a read error.

Naive-designated CD8 cells lacked CD45RO, were positively enriched for CCR7, and omitted terminally differentiated effector memory CD45RA+ cells. Germline V gene sequence: CDR1 SGDLS, CDR2 YYNGEE. CDR3 size: 17 residues. The assay was carried out at the deep level. The authors distributed each subset's genomic DNA evenly over several immunoSEQ plates. Produced via immunoSEQ multiplex PCR; TCRdb's table is partial and in-frame only. This table holds about 550,000 clones, roughly 95% found once. The TCR was taken from a woman in her 30s in good health. This chain joins TRBV9 and TRBJ1-4, with TRBD1 as a possible D gene (6 bases). Sequencing input: naive CD8+ T cells sorted from blood. The CDR3 is CASGVATGGGRAEKLFF. CDR3 bases: TGTGCCAGCGGCGTAGCTACCGGAGGGGGGCGTGCAGAAAAACTGTTTTTT.